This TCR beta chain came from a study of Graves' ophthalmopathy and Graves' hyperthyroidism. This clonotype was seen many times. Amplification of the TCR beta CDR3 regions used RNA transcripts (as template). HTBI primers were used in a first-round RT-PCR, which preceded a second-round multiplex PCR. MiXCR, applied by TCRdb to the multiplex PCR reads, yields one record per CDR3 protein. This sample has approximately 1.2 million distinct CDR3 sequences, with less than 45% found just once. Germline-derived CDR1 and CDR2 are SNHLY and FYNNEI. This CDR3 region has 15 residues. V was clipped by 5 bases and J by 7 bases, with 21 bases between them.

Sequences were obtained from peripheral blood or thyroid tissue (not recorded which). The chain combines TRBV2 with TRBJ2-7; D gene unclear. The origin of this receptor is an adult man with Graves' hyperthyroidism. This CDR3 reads CASSIPMGATWEQYF. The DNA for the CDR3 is TGTGCCAGCAGTATTCCTATGGGTGCTACTTGGGAGCAGTACTTC.